This passage covers 20 T cell receptor beta chains from one sample sequenced in a study of T cell repertoires in cytomegalovirus infection. TCRdb passed the reads through MiXCR, listing each CDR3 protein once. The data hold around 300,000 distinct CDR3 sequences, with 9% to 9.5% observed a single time. Input material: PBMCs. The receptors come from a human donor in good health (CMV status not recorded). Some clones in this sample may be carry-over from other donors' samples.

This clonotype was observed a handful of times. The J gene is TRBJ1-1, the V gene TRBV6-2 or TRBV6-3, with TRBD1 as a possible D gene (5 bases). The germline CDR1 and CDR2 sequences are MNHEY and SVGEGT. The length of the CDR3 is 12 residues. The V gene lost 7 bases and the J gene lost 5 bases, with 11 bases spanning the gap. CDR3 nucleotide sequence: TGTGCCAGCACCCCAGGGAGGACTGAAGCTTTCTTT. Translating gives CASTPGRTEAFF.

This clonotype was recorded many times. CDR3 nucleotides: TGCAGTGCTAGTCCCCCCAGAAAGCCTGCCTACGAGCAGTACTTC. Translated, it gives CSASPPRKPAYEQYF. The genes are TRBV20-1 and TRBJ2-7, with D hard to call. The CDR3 loop spans 15 amino acids. CDR1 and CDR2 (germline): DFQATT, SNEGSKA (reference sequence). V dropped 3 bases and J dropped 2 bases, with 17 bases sitting between them.

This clonotype was detected only a few times. The rearrangement joins TRBV7-7 to TRBJ1-5; D remains ambiguous. This CDR3 has 19 residues. Germline lookup yields CDR1 SSHAT and CDR2 FNYEAQ (reference sequence). V was trimmed by 2 bases and J by 0 bases, leaving 20 bases between them. The CDR3, as DNA: TGTGCCAGCAGCTTACGCCGGAGTCGGGCTCGTGATAGCAATCAGCCCCAGCATTTT. It codes for CASSLRRSRARDSNQPQHF.

This clonotype occurred many times. The chain has TRBV6-2 or TRBV6-3 and TRBJ1-5, with 10 bases matching TRBD1. The junction had 11 bases not matched to a gene; V was cut back by 4 bases and J by 8 bases. CDR1 is MNHEY and CDR2 is SVGEGT in the germline V gene. This CDR3 has 16 amino acids. Written as DNA, the CDR3 is TGTGCCAGCAGTTTTTACCCCGGACAGGGGGTCGAGCCCCAGCATTTT. Protein: CASSFYPGQGVEPQHF.

This clonotype was found a few times. The gene calls are TRBV4-1 and TRBJ1-1, with D maybe TRBD1 (5 bases). Deletions cut 4 bases from V and 0 bases from J, with 12 bases between. This CDR3 region has 15 residues. Germline CDR1 is MGHRA and CDR2 is YSYEKL. CDR3 protein: CASSLSRGLNTEAFF. For the CDR3, the DNA is TGCGCCAGCAGCCTAAGTCGGGGACTGAACACTGAAGCTTTCTTT.

This clonotype was seen more than once but under ten times. The V and J genes are TRBV6-1 and TRBJ1-4; D possibly corresponds to TRBD1 (6 bases). This CDR3 is 17 amino acids long. Trimming removed 6 bases from V and 2 bases from J, with 19 bases in between. The germline gives CDR1 MNHNS, CDR2 SASEGT. CDR3 coding DNA: TGTGCCAGCAGACCCCAGGGGATTTTGGCGACTAATGAAAAACTGTTTTTT. This sequence encodes CASRPQGILATNEKLFF.

The CDR3 spells CASSVSGTGDGYTF. The CDR3 coding sequence is TGTGCCAGCAGCGTTTCCGGGACAGGAGATGGCTACACCTTC. The V call is TRBV11-2, the J call TRBJ1-2; 8 bases are a match to TRBD1. The CDR3 spans 14 residues. Germline V gene sequence: CDR1 SGHAT, CDR2 FQNNGV. With V trimmed by 5 bases and J by 6 bases, 8 bases remained unmatched.

As for this clonotype: At one of its ends the junction is not consistent with the germline gene, which may arise from a read error. The V and J genes are TRBV19 and TRBJ2-5; D is unclear. The CDR3 totals 10 residues. CDR1 and CDR2 from the germline V gene are LNHDA and SQIVND (reference sequence). The CDR3 DNA sequence: TGCTCGGCCGGTCGGGAGACCCAGTACTTC. It specifies CSAGRETQYF.

This clonotype was seen only a few times. The chain is built from TRBV6-6 and TRBJ1-2, with D uncertain. There are 16 residues in the CDR3. CDR1 and CDR2 from the germline V gene are MNHNY and SVGAGI (reference sequence). Trimming cost V 0 bases and J 4 bases, with 15 bases left between them. CDR3 coding DNA: TGTGCCAGCAGTTACTCGAGAGGGTCCGGATTCTATGGCTACACCTTC. Residues: CASSYSRGSGFYGYTF.

This clonotype occurred many times. The V call is TRBV7-9, the J call TRBJ2-2; a weak D match, TRBD2 (5 bases). This CDR3 contains 13 residues. Germline assignment: CDR1 SEHNR and CDR2 FQNEAQ (reference sequence). The V and J ends lost 7 bases and 4 bases respectively, with 10 bases between them. The CDR3 DNA sequence: TGTGCCAGCACCACACTAGTCACCGGGGAGCTGTTTTTT. It specifies CASTTLVTGELFF.

The rearrangement links TRBV7-9 to TRBJ2-7; D is undetermined. Germline lookup yields CDR1 SEHNR and CDR2 FQNEAQ (reference sequence). The CDR3 totals 16 residues. Trimming took off 1 base at V and 2 bases at J, with 15 bases between the two ends. The CDR3 reads CASSLVSQQLTYEQYF. In DNA, the CDR3 is TGTGCCAGCAGCTTAGTGTCACAGCAATTAACCTACGAGCAGTACTTC.

This clonotype was seen repeatedly, ten times or more. This chain's CDR3 is CASRIHRGNLNTGELFF. Written as DNA, the CDR3 is TGTGCCAGCAGAATTCACAGGGGCAACTTGAACACCGGGGAGCTGTTTTTT. The gene calls are TRBV7-2 and TRBJ2-2, with 7 bases fitting TRBD1. This CDR3 contains 17 residues. V shed 6 bases, J shed 1 base, and the junction held 11 bases outside the gene matches. Germline CDR1 and CDR2: SGHTA and FQGNSA.

This clonotype showed up many times. The chain recombines TRBV4-3 with TRBJ2-5; 8 bases map to TRBD2. V was pared by 0 bases and J by 3 bases, with 3 bases of the junction left unmatched. Looked up from germline, CDR1 is LGHNA and CDR2 is YSLEER. The CDR3 is 15 amino acids. Here the CDR3 reads CASSQEGTRKETQYF. DNA of the CDR3: TGCGCCAGCAGCCAAGAAGGGACTAGAAAAGAGACCCAGTACTTC.

This rearrangement joins TRBV12-3 or TRBV12-4 to TRBJ2-1, with 9 bases identical to TRBD1. This CDR3 has 15 amino acids. After removal of 5 bases from V and 2 bases from J, the junction contained 4 bases not matched to a gene. DNA for the CDR3: TGTGCCAGCAGTACACGGACAGGGGCCTACAATGAGCAGTTCTTC. Translated, it gives CASSTRTGAYNEQFF.

The table lists this clonotype with many counts. The chain has TRBV7-2 and TRBJ2-3; D not certain. CDR3 length equals 13 residues. V lost 5 bases and J lost 3, with 9 bases in between. Per germline, CDR1 SGHTA and CDR2 FQGNSA. The CDR3 coding sequence is TGTGCCAGCAGCCCCACTTCGACAGATACGCAGTATTTT. Amino acid sequence: CASSPTSTDTQYF.

This clonotype was counted only a few times. The chain employs TRBV12-3 or TRBV12-4 and TRBJ2-3, with 8 bases fitting TRBD2. The length of the CDR3 is 15 residues. V was pared by 2 bases and J by 3 bases, with 4 bases of the junction left unmatched. The CDR3 bases are TGTGCCAGCAGTTTATTGATAGCGGGAACAGATACGCAGTATTTT. As protein: CASSLLIAGTDTQYF.

This clonotype was detected many times. This chain joins TRBV7-9 and TRBJ1-1; 8 bases are shared with TRBD1. V lost 4 bases and J lost 4; bases outside the gene matches: 8. The CDR3 has 15 amino acids. Germline assignment: CDR1 SEHNR and CDR2 FQNEAQ (reference sequence). CDR3 amino acids: CASSSPGQGSTEAFF. The CDR3 nucleotides are TGTGCCAGCAGCTCCCCTGGACAGGGAAGCACTGAAGCTTTCTTT.

This clonotype showed up many times. In DNA, the CDR3 is TGTGCCAGCAGTAGGGGGATAGGACAGAACACTGAAGCTTTCTTT. Translating gives CASSRGIGQNTEAFF. The chain carries TRBV7-6 and TRBJ1-1, with a possible D match to TRBD1 (6 bases). V lost 6 bases and J lost 1, with 15 bases in between. The CDR3 consists of 15 residues. Germline CDR1 reads SGHVS; CDR2 reads FNYEAQ.

The sample holds a few counts of this clonotype. CDR3 loop: CSARDPGGKGGYTF. As DNA, the CDR3 is TGCAGTGCTAGAGATCCAGGGGGCAAAGGTGGCTACACCTTC. J is TRBJ1-2 and V is TRBV20-1; 8 bases match TRBD1. V lost 0 bases, J lost 7 bases, and 7 bases stayed unmatched. The CDR3 runs 14 residues. Germline lookup yields CDR1 DFQATT and CDR2 SNEGSKA (reference sequence).

This rearrangement joins TRBV28 to TRBJ2-5; maybe TRBD2 (6 bases). Germline V gene lookup returns CDR1 MDHEN and CDR2 SYDVKM. The CDR3 sequence is 15 residues long. Trimming pared 4 bases from V and 5 bases from J, leaving 17 bases between. The CDR3 nucleotides are TGTGCCAGCAGTTACCCGGGACTCGAGGGGGAGACCCAGTACTTC. It codes for CASSYPGLEGETQYF. The full variable domain, with the rest looked up from reference TRBV28 and TRBJ2-5, is DVKVTQSSRYLVKRTGEKVFLECVQDMDHENMFWYRQDPGLGLRLIYFSYDVKMKEKGDIPEGYSVSREKKERFSLILESASTNQTSMYLCASSYPGLEGETQYFGPGTRLLVL.